This entry lists 28 T cell receptor beta chains sequenced from one sample in a study of Graves' ophthalmopathy and Graves' hyperthyroidism. As the template, RNA transcripts were used to amplify TCR beta CDR3 regions. An opening RT-PCR round employed HTBI primers and preceded a second-round multiplex PCR. TCRdb processed the multiplex PCR reads anew with MiXCR; each CDR3 protein has one entry. The sample includes 620,000 or so distinct CDR3 sequences, approximately 21% of them seen just once. The sample taken for sequencing was peripheral blood. These TCRs come from a woman under 30 with stable Graves' hyperthyroidism. Some clones in this sample may be carry-over from other donors' samples.

This clonotype was seen many times. The chain links TRBV6-2 or TRBV6-3 to TRBJ2-7, with 13 bases fitting TRBD2. Germline-derived CDR1 and CDR2 are MNHEY and SVGEGT. V shed 2 bases and J 3 bases; nucleotides not matched to a gene: 13. There are 19 residues in the CDR3. Here the CDR3 reads CASSYTPGLAGPRDYEQYF. The CDR3 DNA reads TGTGCCAGCAGTTACACACCGGGACTAGCGGGGCCCCGGGACTACGAGCAGTACTTC.

Concerning this clonotype: Mismatch with germline at one junction end may stem from a read error. The chain links TRBV12-3 or TRBV12-4 to TRBJ1-1; D uncertain. The CDR3 has 13 residues. Here the CDR3 reads CASSLEENTEACF. DNA for the CDR3: TGTGCCAGCAGTTTAGAAGAGAACACTGAAGCTTGCTTT.

The chain carries TRBV10-3 and TRBJ2-4, with D perhaps TRBD1 or TRBD2 (5 bases each). V was cut by 0 bases and J by 2 bases, with 11 bases left in between. The CDR3 sequence is 16 residues long. Germline-derived CDR1 and CDR2 are ENHRY and SYGVKD. CDR3 DNA sequence: TGTGCCATCAGTGAGTCTGGAGAGGGGTCCAAAAACATTCAGTACTTC. It encodes CAISESGEGSKNIQYF.

The CDR3 here is CASSRQGIRNTIYF. CDR3 DNA: TGTGCCAGCAGCCGCCAGGGAATTAGAAACACCATATATTTT. V and J are TRBV12-3 or TRBV12-4 and TRBJ1-3, with a possible D match to TRBD1 (5 bases). The CDR3 extends over 14 amino acids. Trimming cost V 6 bases and J 5 bases, with 14 bases left between them.

The genes are TRBV12-3 or TRBV12-4 and TRBJ1-2; D possibly corresponds to TRBD1 (6 bases). This CDR3 comprises 15 residues. Deletions cut 6 bases from V and 5 bases from J, with 19 bases between. CDR3 coding DNA: TGTGCCAGCAGGCCCCGGGGGGGCCCTTTATATGGCTACACCTTC. Its translation is CASRPRGGPLYGYTF.

This chain connects TRBV5-1 to TRBJ1-1, with 8 bases identical to TRBD1. The CDR3 contains 13 residues. With V trimmed by 4 bases and J by 8 bases, 7 bases remained unmatched. In germline, CDR1 is SGHRS, CDR2 YFSETQ. CDR3 coding DNA: TGCGCCAGCAGCCTCTCCCGGACAGGGGAAGCTTTCTTT. Translated, it gives CASSLSRTGEAFF.

This clonotype showed up many times. This sequence joins TRBV20-1 and TRBJ1-1; D call uncertain. V shed 0 bases and J shed 2 bases, with 10 bases lying between them. From germline, CDR1 is DFQATT and CDR2 SNEGSKA (reference sequence). This CDR3 has 14 residues. The CDR3 region has the DNA TGCAGTGCTAGAGATAGGCTAGGTAACACTGAAGCTTTCTTT. It translates to CSARDRLGNTEAFF.

The sample holds many counts of this clonotype. The chain employs TRBV9 and TRBJ1-2; perhaps TRBD1 as D (5 bases). This CDR3 contains 15 residues. Trimming stripped 3 bases from V and 1 base from J, with 13 bases between. Germline V CDR1 and CDR2: SGDLS, YYNGEE. The DNA for the CDR3 is TGTGCCAGCAGCGGTGTAAAGGGGAGTAACTATGGCTACACCTTC. Residues: CASSGVKGSNYGYTF.

This clonotype was recorded a few times. The gene calls are TRBV6-5 and TRBJ1-2; tentatively, D is TRBD1 (6 bases). Germline V gene lookup returns CDR1 MNHEY and CDR2 SVGAGI. V was pared by 0 bases and J by 2 bases, with 16 bases between. This CDR3 is built from 17 residues. The CDR3, as DNA: TGTGCCAGCAGTTACTCTTCGACAGCGACAGGCAACTATGGCTACACCTTC. This codes for CASSYSSTATGNYGYTF.

V is TRBV5-1 and J is TRBJ2-2; the D gene is possibly TRBD1 (6 bases). The CDR3 spans 12 residues. Germline loops: CDR1 SGHRS, CDR2 YFSETQ. Trimming stripped 4 bases from V and 7 bases from J, with 8 bases between. The CDR3 protein is CASSQDSGELFF. The CDR3 DNA reads TGCGCCAGCAGCCAGGACAGCGGGGAGCTGTTTTTT.

This clonotype was seen ten or more times. A junction boundary mismatches the germline segment, possibly from a read error. The chain links TRBV12-3 or TRBV12-4 to TRBJ2-4; D tentatively reads TRBD1 or TRBD2 (6 bases each). This CDR3 is built from 14 residues. The chain's CDR3 is CASSPLPWRDIKYF. Here the CDR3 DNA reads TGTGCCAGCAGCCCATTACCGTGGCGGGACATTAAGTACTTC.

The table lists this clonotype with a few counts. The chain employs TRBV19 and TRBJ1-2; possible D gene TRBD1, 5 bases. Per the germline V gene, CDR1 is LNHDA and CDR2 is SQIVND (reference sequence). The germline V and J ends were trimmed by 3 bases and 8 bases, with 10 bases remaining between them. This CDR3 region has 12 residues. CDR3 protein: CASSIFQGGYTF. CDR3 bases: TGTGCCAGTAGTATTTTCCAGGGCGGCTACACCTTC.

V and J are TRBV7-8 and TRBJ1-2, with TRBD1 as a possible D gene (6 bases). Per the germline V gene, CDR1 is SGHVS and CDR2 is FQNEAQ. The CDR3 sequence is 13 residues long. V was pared by 5 bases and J by 6 bases, with 13 bases between. CDR3 in DNA: TGTGCCAGCAGCGCGATCAGGGGAAATGGCTACACCTTC. As protein: CASSAIRGNGYTF.

This clonotype was recorded at least ten times. The V and J genes are TRBV27 and TRBJ2-7; 10 bases are a match to TRBD1. Trimming removed 5 bases from V and 1 base from J; junction bases left unmatched: 5. Germline V gene lookup returns CDR1 MNHEY and CDR2 SMNVEV (reference sequence). The CDR3 runs 15 residues. The DNA for the CDR3 is TGTGCCAGCAGTCCTATGGGACAGGGGTCCTACGAGCAGTACTTC. Protein: CASSPMGQGSYEQYF.

This clonotype was observed at least ten times. This chain joins TRBV5-1 and TRBJ1-1; tentatively, D is TRBD1 (5 bases). This CDR3 has 14 residues. Trimming left V 4 bases short and J 4 bases short, with 14 bases between. Germline V gene data show CDR1 as SGHRS and CDR2 as YFSETQ. The CDR3: CASSRGAVTTEAFF. In DNA, the CDR3 is TGCGCCAGCAGCAGAGGGGCGGTGACCACTGAAGCTTTCTTT.

This clonotype was observed a few times. The chain carries TRBV30 and TRBJ1-2, with D maybe TRBD1 (5 bases). The CDR3 has 11 residues. V lost 3 bases and J 6 bases, leaving 8 bases between the germline ends. Germline loops: CDR1 GTSNPN, CDR2 SVGIG (reference sequence). CDR3 residues: CAWRTAHGYTF. CDR3 in DNA: TGTGCCTGGAGGACAGCTCATGGCTACACCTTC.

This clonotype was seen many times. The chain joins TRBV15 to TRBJ2-7; TRBD2 agrees at 8 bases. V was clipped by 0 bases and J by 5 bases; unmatched bases: 12. CDR1 is LNHNV, CDR2 YYDKDF, per germline (reference sequence). The CDR3 totals 17 residues. The CDR3 sequence is CATSRDPGGLLFNEQYF. CDR3 DNA: TGTGCCACCAGCAGAGATCCGGGAGGGCTTTTGTTCAACGAGCAGTACTTC.

For this clonotype: This could be a read error, since a much larger clone is one nucleotide away. The rearrangement links TRBV27 to TRBJ1-2, with a weak D call TRBD1 (6 bases). Per the germline V gene, CDR1 is MNHEY and CDR2 is SMNVEV (reference sequence). The length of the CDR3 is 15 residues. CDR3 DNA sequence: TGTGCCAGCAGTCCCGGGGACACCACTAACTATGGCTACAGCTTC. Translated, it gives CASSPGDTTNYGYSF.

This clonotype has a handful of counts. This chain uses TRBV6-1 with TRBJ2-7; D remains unclear. With 7 bases removed from V and 1 base from J, the gap between germline ends came to 14 bases. The CDR3 has 14 residues. Germline V gene lookup returns CDR1 MNHNS and CDR2 SASEGT. The DNA for the CDR3 is TGTGCCAGCACCGGGCGCCAGGAATCCTACGAGCAGTACTTC. This translates into CASTGRQESYEQYF.

This clonotype was seen ten or more times. The V gene is TRBV2, the J gene TRBJ1-3; unclear D gene. Germline assignment: CDR1 SNHLY and CDR2 FYNNEI. The CDR3 has 15 residues. Deletions cut 7 bases from V and 0 bases from J, with 13 bases between. Here the CDR3 reads CASTPIRDSGNTIYF. As DNA, the CDR3 is TGTGCCAGCACCCCCATCCGAGACTCTGGAAACACCATATATTTT.

This chain links TRBV5-6 with TRBJ1-1; 12 bases are shared with TRBD1. CDR1 is SGHDT, CDR2 YYEEEE, per germline. The trim removed 4 bases at V and 3 bases at J, leaving 16 bases unmatched. The CDR3 totals 19 residues. As DNA, the CDR3 is TGTGCCAGCAGCCCTACACACATCCGGGACAGGGGGCGTTACACTGAAGCTTTCTTT. It codes for CASSPTHIRDRGRYTEAFF.

This clonotype was recorded at least ten times. The chain employs TRBV10-2 and TRBJ2-7, with a tentative D call TRBD2 (5 bases). This CDR3 region has 15 residues. Trimming left V 3 bases short and J 2 bases short, with 14 bases between. Germline V gives CDR1 WSHSY, CDR2 SAAADI. The DNA of the CDR3 is TGCGCCAGCAGTGACCCCAGCGGCGTACCCTACGAGCAGTACTTC. It specifies CASSDPSGVPYEQYF.

This clonotype was counted many times. The chain links TRBV29-1 to TRBJ1-1; weak D call: TRBD1 (5 bases). Per the germline V gene, CDR1 is SQVTM and CDR2 is ANQGSEA. V shed 6 bases and J shed 3 bases, with 17 bases lying between them. The CDR3 totals 14 residues. The CDR3 DNA reads TGCAGCGTCGCGGTGCAGGGACTCTACACTGAAGCTTTCTTT. Its protein product is CSVAVQGLYTEAFF.

This clonotype has a count of ten or more. The chain carries TRBV30 and TRBJ2-5, with TRBD2 matching over 8 bases. The V and J ends lost 8 bases and 2 bases, in that order; junction bases with no gene match: 10. CDR1 and CDR2 from the germline V gene are GTSNPN and SVGIG (reference sequence). The CDR3 sequence is 14 residues long. The CDR3 spells CARGGSPPQETQYF. In nucleotides, the CDR3 is TGTGCCCGGGGGGGTAGTCCCCCGCAAGAGACCCAGTACTTC.

This clonotype was counted many times. The rearrangement uses TRBV12-3 or TRBV12-4 and TRBJ2-7; the D gene could be TRBD1 or TRBD2 (6 bases each). CDR3 length: 14 amino acids. Trimming took 4 bases from V and 6 from J, leaving 16 bases between them. CDR3 nucleotides: TGTGCCAGCAGTTCTACCGGTTGGGGGGCCGAGCAGTACTTC. Its translation: CASSSTGWGAEQYF.

This clonotype occurred many times. Germline is not matched at one junction end, which may reflect a read error. This chain links TRBV4-1 with TRBJ1-2; D unresolved. Germline lookup yields CDR1 MGHRA and CDR2 YSYEKL. This CDR3 has 13 residues. This chain's CDR3 is CASSQVVSYGYTF. The CDR3 DNA sequence: TGTGCCAGCAGCCAAGTAGTCAGTTATGGCTACACCTTC.

Many counts were recorded for this clonotype. The gene calls are TRBV12-3 or TRBV12-4 and TRBJ1-6; 8 positions match TRBD1. Trimming took 5 bases from V and 10 from J; bases not matched to a gene: 7. The CDR3 is 14 residues long. In DNA, the CDR3 is TGTGCCAGCAGTCGTGGACAGGGCGGATCACCCCTCCACTTT. Residues: CASSRGQGGSPLHF.

This clonotype was observed many times. This CDR3 is CASSLQGAGNTEAFF. In DNA form, the CDR3 reads TGTGCCAGCAGTTTACAGGGGGCTGGGAACACTGAAGCTTTCTTT. J is TRBJ1-1 and V is TRBV28; 8 positions match TRBD1. J gave up 1 base and V 2 bases, and 3 bases lay outside the gene matches. CDR3 length equals 15 residues. CDR1 is MDHEN, CDR2 SYDVKM, per germline.